These T cell receptor beta chains were read from a single sample in a study of blood T cells in healthy people across ages. TCRdb processed the 5' RACE reads anew with MiXCR; each CDR3 protein has one entry. This table holds about 730,000 distinct CDR3 sequences, approximately 43% found once. The sequencing sample was made of blood. All receptors come from an older woman in good health. The CDR3 runs from the conserved cysteine through the conserved F or W. The order of the fields is V gene, D gene, J gene, clone size, CDR3 DNA, CDR3 protein. D genes are given only for firm matches. Only some rows state a clone size, as once, few, many or a class for expanded clones.

v_call: TRBV7-9; d_call: TRBD1; j_call: TRBJ1-2; clone_size: NA; cdr3_nt: TGTGCCAGCAGCGGATTGACAGGGGGAGCTGGCTACACCTTC; cdr3_aa: CASSGLTGGAGYTF
v_call: TRBV6-2/TRBV6-3; d_call: TRBD2; j_call: TRBJ2-7; clone_size: few; cdr3_nt: TGTGCCAGCAGTTACCCGACTAGCGGGAGGGCCCTCTACGAGCAGTACTTC; cdr3_aa: CASSYPTSGRALYEQYF
v_call: TRBV12-3/TRBV12-4; d_call: NA; j_call: TRBJ1-4; clone_size: NA; cdr3_nt: TGTGCCAGCAGTTTACAGGGCCAACCTAATGAAAGACTGTTTTTT; cdr3_aa: CASSLQGQPNERLFF
v_call: TRBV7-2; d_call: NA; j_call: TRBJ2-7; clone_size: many; cdr3_nt: TGTGCCAGCAGCTTTGACACGCTTGTCTACGAGCAGTACTTC; cdr3_aa: CASSFDTLVYEQYF
v_call: TRBV6-6; d_call: TRBD1; j_call: TRBJ1-6; clone_size: NA; cdr3_nt: TGTGCCAGCAGTTACCGGGACAGCTCGTCAGGGTCACCCCTCCACTTT; cdr3_aa: CASSYRDSSSGSPLHF
v_call: TRBV9; d_call: NA; j_call: TRBJ2-1; clone_size: NA; cdr3_nt: TGTGCCAGCAGCGTACGTGGGGAGGTTAGTGGGAATGAGCAGTTCTTC; cdr3_aa: CASSVRGEVSGNEQFF
v_call: TRBV9; d_call: TRBD2; j_call: TRBJ2-5; clone_size: many; cdr3_nt: TGTGCCAGCAGCGGAACTAGCGGGGGTTGGGAGAACCAGTACTTC; cdr3_aa: CASSGTSGGWENQYF
v_call: TRBV25-1; d_call: NA; j_call: TRBJ1-2; clone_size: few; cdr3_nt: TGTGCCAGCAGTAACGGATTTAACTATGGCTACACCTTC; cdr3_aa: CASSNGFNYGYTF
v_call: TRBV7-2; d_call: NA; j_call: TRBJ2-1; clone_size: NA; cdr3_nt: TGTGCCAGCAGCTTAGATAGCGGAACACACAATGAGCAGTTCTTC; cdr3_aa: CASSLDSGTHNEQFF
v_call: TRBV6-5; d_call: TRBD1; j_call: TRBJ1-1; clone_size: NA; cdr3_nt: TGTGCCAGCAGTTTCGGGGGACAGCTCATCCGCACTGAAGCTTTCTTT; cdr3_aa: CASSFGGQLIRTEAFF
v_call: TRBV5-6; d_call: NA; j_call: TRBJ2-7; clone_size: few; cdr3_nt: TGTGCCAGCAGCTTGGCCACCACTTTTCCCTACGAGCAGTACTTC; cdr3_aa: CASSLATTFPYEQYF
v_call: TRBV18; d_call: NA; j_call: TRBJ1-2; clone_size: NA; cdr3_nt: TGTGCCAGCTCACCCAGCGGAGGGCACACTAACTATGGCTACACCTTC; cdr3_aa: CASSPSGGHTNYGYTF
v_call: TRBV6-5; d_call: TRBD2; j_call: TRBJ2-7; clone_size: NA; cdr3_nt: TGTGCCAGCAGTTACGGGCTAGCGGGAGGGTCCCACAATGAGCAGTACTTC; cdr3_aa: CASSYGLAGGSHNEQYF
v_call: TRBV27; d_call: NA; j_call: TRBJ2-7; clone_size: many; cdr3_nt: TGTGCCAGCGCCGGGGGAACTGGACCCTACGAGCAGTACTTC; cdr3_aa: CASAGGTGPYEQYF
v_call: TRBV4-2; d_call: NA; j_call: TRBJ2-2; clone_size: few; cdr3_nt: TGTGCCAGCAGCCAAGACAGGGGAACCGGGGAGCTGTTTTTT; cdr3_aa: CASSQDRGTGELFF
v_call: TRBV13; d_call: TRBD1; j_call: TRBJ2-5; clone_size: NA; cdr3_nt: TGTGCCAGCAGCCCGCCGACAGGGTCCCCCCAAGAGACCCAGTACTTC; cdr3_aa: CASSPPTGSPQETQYF
v_call: TRBV10-3; d_call: TRBD1; j_call: TRBJ2-5; clone_size: NA; cdr3_nt: TGTGCCATCAGCGAGCTCGCTTCGCCTGGACAGGGCCGAGAGACCCAGTACTTC; cdr3_aa: CAISELASPGQGRETQYF
v_call: TRBV28; d_call: NA; j_call: TRBJ2-7; clone_size: NA; cdr3_nt: TGTGCCAACAGTTTATACGGGGGAAACGAGCAGTACTTC; cdr3_aa: CANSLYGGNEQYF
v_call: TRBV3-1; d_call: NA; j_call: TRBJ2-7; clone_size: many; cdr3_nt: TGTGCCAGCAGCCAAACATTGAGCAGGGCCTACGAGCAGTACTTC; cdr3_aa: CASSQTLSRAYEQYF